The T cell receptor beta chain under discussion was sequenced for a study of blood T cell repertoires in COVID-19. As for the study in general: Samples came from the United States, Italy and Spain, spanning acute and convalescent COVID-19. PBMCs, B-cell-depleted T cells, or T cells provided the cDNA or gDNA that made up the material.

Per the study methods: It was from reference gene primer amplification that nucleated cell counts were estimated. Some clones are missing from TCRdb's copy, which holds only in-frame ones; the method was immunoSEQ multiplex PCR. V, J and clone size are taken as reported in that table, and D and trimming were inferred from the DNA itself. The sample yields around 100,000 clones, over 75% seen once. The V gene end was trimmed by 5 bases and the J gene end by 6 bases; junction bases not matched to a gene: 8. The germline gives CDR1 SGHNT, CDR2 YENEEA. The CDR3 has 15 amino acids. The chain employs TRBV11-3 and TRBJ1-5; 9 bases agree with TRBD1. The sample consisted of peripheral blood. This sequence originates from a middle-aged man with acute or convalescent COVID-19. In DNA, the CDR3 is TGTGCCAGCAGCGCAACAGGGGGCGCCGGTCAGCCCCAGCATTTT. Protein product: CASSATGGAGQPQHF.